The 10 T cell receptor beta chains below were found in one sample sequenced in a study of beta chain features in type 1 diabetes. The sequenced template was cDNA made from the entire isolated RNA. Sequencing was performed with immunoSEQ multiplex PCR; in TCRdb, only in-frame clones are kept and a portion is missing. Among about 230,000 clones listed, 9% to 10% were seen once. The source material was naive CD4+ T cells from blood. These receptors were taken from a woman younger than 30 in good health.

This clone came up a few times. The DNA of the CDR3 is TGTGCCAGCAATAACAGGGGAGGTGAAAAACTGTTTTTT. Amino acid sequence: CASNNRGGEKLFF. The chain has TRBV6-1 and TRBJ1-4, with 7 bases that match TRBD1. The trim removed 7 bases at V and 7 bases at J, leaving 6 bases unmatched. CDR1 MNHNS and CDR2 SASEGT come from the germline V gene. This CDR3 has 13 amino acids.

The V gene is TRBV5-1, the J gene TRBJ2-7; a weak D match, TRBD2 (6 bases). The CDR3 extends over 15 amino acids. Germline CDR1 SGHRS, CDR2 YFSETQ. The ends were cut back, 3 bases at V and 0 bases at J, with 13 bases in the middle. The CDR3 nucleotides read TGCGCCAGCAGCTACACCGGGGGAGACTCCTACGAGCAGTACTTC. This sequence encodes CASSYTGGDSYEQYF.

This sequence joins TRBV7-3 and TRBJ2-2, with D uncertain. Trimming removed 5 bases at V and 5 bases at J, with 3 bases between. Germline values: CDR1 SGHTA, CDR2 FQGTGA. The CDR3 is 11 residues long. CDR3 in DNA: TGTGCCAGCAGCCCGACCGGGGAGCTGTTTTTT. It translates to CASSPTGELFF. Based on the CDR3 plus reference TRBV7-3 and TRBJ2-2, the full variable domain is GAGVSQTPSNKVTEKGKYVELRCDPISGHTALYWYRQSLGQGPEFLIYFQGTGAADDSGLPNDRFFAVRPEGSVSTLKIQRTERGDSAVYLCASSPTGELFFGEGSRLTVL.

This clone turned up a few times. This chain uses TRBV4-1 with TRBJ2-7, with a weak D call TRBD2 (6 bases). Germline-derived CDR1 and CDR2 are MGHRA and YSYEKL. The CDR3 has 17 amino acids. Trimming took off 0 bases at V and 0 bases at J, with 15 bases between the two ends. The CDR3 loop reads CASSQEGPGVSSYEQYF. In DNA, the CDR3 is TGCGCCAGCAGCCAAGAGGGCCCGGGGGTAAGCTCCTACGAGCAGTACTTC.

The chain employs TRBV6-1 and TRBJ2-3; 12 nucleotides agree with TRBD2. Germline lookup yields CDR1 MNHNS and CDR2 SASEGT. V lost 7 bases and J lost 10; bases outside the gene matches: 12. The CDR3 has 15 amino acids. CDR3 amino acids: CASTPSGRASLAQYF. The CDR3 bases are TGTGCCAGCACCCCTAGCGGGAGGGCCAGCCTTGCGCAGTATTTT.

This clone was observed a few times. The gene calls are TRBV11-1 and TRBJ2-7, with a possible D match to TRBD2 (5 bases). Germline values: CDR1 SGHAT, CDR2 FQDESV (reference sequence). V lost 8 bases to trimming and J lost 1 base, with 15 bases between them. The CDR3 totals 14 residues. CDR3 protein: CASGTHPGSYEQYF. The CDR3 bases are TGTGCCAGCGGCACCCACCCGGGATCCTACGAGCAGTACTTC.

This clone was seen a handful of times. The rearrangement joins TRBV15 to TRBJ2-4; 7 bases match TRBD2. The length of the CDR3 is 17 residues. V dropped 0 bases and J dropped 8; count of bases not matched to a gene: 13. Germline V gene lookup returns CDR1 LNHNV and CDR2 YYDKDF (reference sequence). The CDR3 nucleotides read TGTGCCACCAGCAGAGATTTCGGGGCCCGGGGAGGGCACATTCAGTACTTC. Its translation is CATSRDFGARGGHIQYF.

This clone was found a few times. The rearrangement links TRBV30 to TRBJ2-2; 7 nucleotides align to TRBD1. Germline CDR1 reads GTSNPN; CDR2 reads SVGIG (reference sequence). V lost 1 base to trimming and J lost 5 bases; unmatched junction nucleotides: 7. The CDR3 covers 15 residues. The CDR3: CAWSATYRGTGELFF. In DNA, the CDR3 is TGTGCCTGGAGTGCGACCTACAGGGGTACCGGGGAGCTGTTTTTT.

This chain uses TRBV5-1 with TRBJ2-7; 8 nucleotides line up with TRBD1. The CDR3 is 15 amino acids. Germline CDR1 is SGHRS and CDR2 is YFSETQ. J gave up 5 bases and V 4 bases, and 11 bases lay outside the gene matches. In DNA form, the CDR3 reads TGCGCCAGCAGCCCGGACAGGGTCTATCGGGACGAGCAGTACTTC. Translation: CASSPDRVYRDEQYF. The full variable domain, completed using reference TRBV5-1 and TRBJ2-7, is KAGVTQTPRYLIKTRGQQVTLSCSPISGHRSVSWYQQTPGQGLQFLFEYFSETQRNKGNFPGRFSGRQFSNSRSEMNVSTLELGDSALYLCASSPDRVYRDEQYFGPGTRLTVT.

This clone has just a few counts. This rearrangement joins TRBV7-8 to TRBJ1-1; D is possibly TRBD1 (6 bases). The CDR3 covers 14 residues. Germline V CDR1 and CDR2: SGHVS, FQNEAQ. V lost 5 bases to trimming and J lost 1 base, with 11 bases between them. The chain's CDR3 is CASSRTASNTEAFF. CDR3 nucleotide sequence: TGTGCCAGCAGCCGGACAGCTTCGAACACTGAAGCTTTCTTT. Based on the CDR3 plus reference TRBV7-8 and TRBJ1-1, the full variable domain is GAGVSQSPRYKVAKRGQDVALRCDPISGHVSLFWYQQALGQGPEFLTYFQNEAQLDKSGLPSDRFFAERPEGSVSTLKIQRTQQEDSAVYLCASSRTASNTEAFFGQGTRLTVV.